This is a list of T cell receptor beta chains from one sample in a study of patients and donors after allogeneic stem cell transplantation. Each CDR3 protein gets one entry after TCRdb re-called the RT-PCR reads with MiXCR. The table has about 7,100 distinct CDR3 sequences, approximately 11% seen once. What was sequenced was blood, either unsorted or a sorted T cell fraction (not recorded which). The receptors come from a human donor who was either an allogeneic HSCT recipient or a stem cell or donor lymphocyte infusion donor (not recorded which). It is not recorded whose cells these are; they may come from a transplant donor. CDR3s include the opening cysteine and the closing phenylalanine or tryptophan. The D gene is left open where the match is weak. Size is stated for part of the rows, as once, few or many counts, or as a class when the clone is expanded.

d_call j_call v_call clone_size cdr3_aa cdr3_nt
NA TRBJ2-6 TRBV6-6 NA CASSYGQGGANVLTF TGTGCCAGCAGTTACGGGCAGGGGGGGGCCAACGTCCTGACTTTC
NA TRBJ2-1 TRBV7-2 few CASSHDNTYNEQFF TGTGCCAGCAGCCACGACAACACCTACAATGAGCAGTTCTTC
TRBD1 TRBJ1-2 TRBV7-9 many CASSSGQGYGYTF TGTGCCAGCAGCAGCGGACAGGGCTATGGCTACACCTTC
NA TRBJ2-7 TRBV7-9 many CASSLGWDYEQYF TGTGCCAGCAGCCTGGGCTGGGACTACGAGCAGTACTTC
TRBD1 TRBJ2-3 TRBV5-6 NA CASSFFLWDSSTDTQYF TGTGCCAGCAGCTTTTTCCTGTGGGACAGCAGCACAGATACGCAGTATTTT
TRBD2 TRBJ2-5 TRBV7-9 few CASSLVAGVRETQYF TGTGCCAGCAGCCTTGTAGCGGGAGTGCGCGAGACCCAGTACTTC
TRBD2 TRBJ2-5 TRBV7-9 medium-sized CASTYDAPGLAGETQYF TGTGCCAGCACCTATGACGCACCTGGACTAGCGGGAGAGACCCAGTACTTC
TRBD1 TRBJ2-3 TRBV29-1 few CSVEDRDGTDTQYF TGCAGCGTTGAGGACAGGGACGGCACAGATACGCAGTATTTT
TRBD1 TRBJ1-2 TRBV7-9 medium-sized CASSLEGAAGGYTF TGTGCCAGCAGCTTAGAGGGGGCCGCCGGCGGCTACACCTTC
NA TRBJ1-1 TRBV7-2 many CASSLDPLNTEAFF TGTGCCAGCAGCTTAGACCCTCTGAACACTGAAGCTTTCTTT
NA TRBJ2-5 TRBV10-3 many CAISYTVNQETQYF TGTGCCATCAGCTATACAGTTAACCAAGAGACCCAGTACTTC
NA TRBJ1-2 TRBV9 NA CASSRDTGIGYTF TGTGCCAGCAGCCGGGACACTGGGATCGGCTACACCTTC
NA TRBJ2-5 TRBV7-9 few CASSLAVVAETQYF TGTGCCAGCAGCTTAGCGGTGGTAGCTGAGACCCAGTACTTC
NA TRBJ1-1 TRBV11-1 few CASSPQGTEAFF TGTGCCAGCAGCCCGCAGGGGACTGAAGCTTTCTTT
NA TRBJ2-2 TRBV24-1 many CATRETENTGELFF TGTGCCACCAGAGAGACAGAGAACACCGGGGAGCTGTTTTTT
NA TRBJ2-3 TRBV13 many CASRKTSTDTQYF TGTGCCAGCAGGAAAACTAGCACAGATACGCAGTATTTT